A single sample is the source of the 30 T cell receptor beta chains below, sequenced in a study of cytomegalovirus exposure and HLA in healthy donors (dated by TCRdb to between 2016 and 2019). Library creation used the immunoSEQ multiplex PCR assay. For the multiplex PCR, a mixture combining 60 forward primers for TCR Vbeta segments and 13 reverse primers for TCR Jbeta segments was used. TCRdb obtained this table from immuneACCESS and retained in-frame rearrangements with V and J assigned. These tables miss some clones; where compared with another copy, unresolved V genes account for less than half of the shortfall, and the remainder is unexplained. Counted in this sample were 150,000 or so clones; approximately 80% of them appeared once. The ten top clones hold about 0.77% of the sample. Input material: PBMCs. These TCRs come from a woman aged 18-29 years in good health and CMV-seronegative.

The chain recombines TRBV2 with TRBJ2-7; 8 bases line up with TRBD1. The CDR3 runs 14 residues. The trim removed 6 bases at V and 1 base at J, leaving 5 bases unmatched. Germline V lookup: CDR1 SNHLY, CDR2 FYNNEI. CDR3: CASRRGDRSYEQYF. The CDR3 DNA follows: TGTGCCAGCAGGAGAGGGGACAGGTCCTACGAGCAGTACTTC.

This chain uses TRBV9 with TRBJ1-4, with no clear D. The CDR3 has 13 residues. V lost 4 bases, J lost 7 bases, and 11 bases lay in between. Germline V gene sequence: CDR1 SGDLS, CDR2 YYNGEE. CDR3 sequence: CASSLSHGEKLFF. The CDR3 DNA sequence: TGTGCCAGCAGCCTAAGTCATGGTGAAAAACTGTTTTTT.

The CDR3 DNA follows: TGTGCCAGCAGCCCCATAGCGGGGTCCTACGAGCAGTACTTC. Encoded protein: CASSPIAGSYEQYF. V gene TRBV11-3 combines with J gene TRBJ2-7; TRBD2 agrees at 8 bases. Germline-derived CDR1 and CDR2 are SGHNT and YENEEA. The CDR3 totals 14 residues. The V gene end was trimmed by 5 bases and the J gene end by 1 base; junction bases not matched to a gene: 4.

In DNA form, the CDR3 reads TGTGCCAGCAGAGGGAGCGGGAGGGGCAATGAGCAGTTCTTC. Protein sequence: CASRGSGRGNEQFF. The chain combines TRBV28 with TRBJ2-1; 10 nucleotides align to TRBD2. Germline trimming cut 6 bases from V and 6 bases from J; bases unmatched to any gene: 5. Germline lookup yields CDR1 MDHEN and CDR2 SYDVKM. The CDR3 extends over 14 amino acids.

V gene TRBV11-3 combines with J gene TRBJ2-1, with TRBD2 matching 10 bases. The germline gives CDR1 SGHNT, CDR2 YENEEA. The CDR3 extends over 15 amino acids. Trimming at V came to 4 bases and at J to 10 bases, leaving 10 bases not matched to a gene. The chain's CDR3 is CASSSSGLAGAEQFF. The DNA for the CDR3 is TGTGCCAGCAGCTCTAGTGGGCTAGCGGGAGCCGAGCAGTTCTTC.

The chain links TRBV5-1 to TRBJ1-2; TRBD1 matches 10 bases. The J segment lost 7 bases and the V segment lost 0 bases, leaving 3 bases of the junction unmatched. Germline assignment: CDR1 SGHRS and CDR2 YFSETQ. The CDR3 sequence is 14 residues long. In DNA, the CDR3 is TGCGCCAGCAGCTTGGGACAGGGGGCTGGTGGCTACACCTTC. Protein product: CASSLGQGAGGYTF.

The chain recombines TRBV27 with TRBJ2-7, with 14 bases identical to TRBD2. Germline V gives CDR1 MNHEY, CDR2 SMNVEV (reference sequence). The CDR3 covers 14 residues. Trimming cost V 5 bases and J 6 bases; bases outside gene matches: 3. CDR3 loop: CASSAGLAGAEQYF. The CDR3 nucleotides are TGTGCCAGCAGTGCGGGACTAGCGGGAGCCGAGCAGTACTTC.

The chain recombines TRBV7-2 with TRBJ2-2; 7 bases match TRBD1. The CDR3 has 15 residues. Germline V gene sequence: CDR1 SGHTA, CDR2 FQGNSA. V trimming: 7 bases; J trimming: 6 bases; junction bases outside the gene matches: 11. In DNA form, the CDR3 reads TGTGCCAGCAACGACAGGGTTCGTACCGCCGGGGAGCTGTTTTTT. Protein product: CASNDRVRTAGELFF.

This chain joins TRBV7-2 and TRBJ2-2; D not certain. Trimming removed 2 bases at V and 6 bases at J, with 13 bases between. CDR1 is SGHTA, CDR2 FQGNSA, per germline. CDR3 length equals 15 residues. CDR3 in amino acids: CASSLIGESSGELFF. The CDR3 coding sequence is TGTGCCAGCAGCTTAATCGGAGAATCCTCCGGGGAGCTGTTTTTT.

This clone appeared a few times. This chain links TRBV6-5 with TRBJ1-6, with D unresolved. Trimming pared 4 bases from V and 5 bases from J, leaving 12 bases between. This CDR3 is 15 amino acids long. The germline V gene has CDR1 MNHEY and CDR2 SVGAGI. CDR3 amino acids: CASSWSGEDNSPLHF. CDR3 in DNA: TGTGCCAGCAGTTGGAGCGGGGAGGATAATTCACCCCTCCACTTT.

The chain is built from TRBV4-1 and TRBJ2-3; 7 bases match TRBD2. The CDR3 has 15 residues. J gave up 0 bases and V 1 base, and 1 base lay outside the gene matches. CDR1 and CDR2 (germline): MGHRA, YSYEKL. The CDR3 region is CASSQAAGSTDTQYF. The CDR3 region has the DNA TGCGCCAGCAGCCAAGCAGCGGGAAGCACAGATACGCAGTATTTT.

V is TRBV27 and J is TRBJ2-4; 10 nucleotides line up with TRBD1. Germline V gives CDR1 MNHEY, CDR2 SMNVEV (reference sequence). The CDR3 has 15 residues. The ends lost 6 bases at V and 7 bases at J; junction bases unmatched: 9. CDR3 residues: CASSYTDRGLNIQYF. Written as DNA, the CDR3 is TGTGCCAGCAGCTACACAGACAGGGGGCTGAACATTCAGTACTTC.

V and J are TRBV6-4 and TRBJ2-3; D might be TRBD1 (5 bases). This CDR3 spans 14 amino acids. Germline lookup yields CDR1 MRHNA and CDR2 SNTAGT. V gave up 5 bases and J gave up 0 bases, with 9 bases separating them. The CDR3 DNA is TGTGCCAGCAGTCCCAGGGCTAGCACAGATACGCAGTATTTT. Translated: CASSPRASTDTQYF.

CDR3 in amino acids: CSGGDAEAFF. The DNA for the CDR3 is TGCAGTGGGGGGGACGCTGAAGCTTTCTTT. The V and J genes are TRBV20-1 and TRBJ1-1; maybe TRBD1 (5 bases). This CDR3 contains 10 residues. Germline loops: CDR1 DFQATT, CDR2 SNEGSKA (reference sequence). V lost 7 bases, J lost 6 bases, and 9 bases lay in between.

This clone occurred once. The rearrangement links TRBV9 to TRBJ2-7; possibly TRBD2 for D (6 bases). V lost 0 bases and J lost 2, with 12 bases in between. There are 15 residues in the CDR3. Germline lookup yields CDR1 SGDLS and CDR2 YYNGEE. The CDR3 coding sequence is TGTGCCAGCAGCGTAGACGCGGCTAGCGCCTACGAGCAGTACTTC. As protein: CASSVDAASAYEQYF.

This rearrangement joins TRBV10-3 to TRBJ2-7; the match to TRBD2 covers 12 bases. V trimming: 2 bases; J trimming: 3 bases; junction bases outside the gene matches: 11. The CDR3 spans 18 residues. Germline lookup yields CDR1 ENHRY and CDR2 SYGVKD. The CDR3, as DNA: TGTGCCATCAGTGAGGGATACAGAACTAGCGGGAGGAGCTACGAGCAGTACTTC. This sequence encodes CAISEGYRTSGRSYEQYF.

V usage is TRBV5-1 and J usage is TRBJ2-3; possible D gene TRBD2, 6 bases. From germline, CDR1 is SGHRS and CDR2 YFSETQ. The CDR3 has 15 residues. The V and J ends lost 3 bases and 0 bases respectively, with 11 bases between them. CDR3 protein: CASSWATSSTDTQYF. The CDR3 DNA sequence: TGCGCCAGCAGCTGGGCGACTAGTAGCACAGATACGCAGTATTTT.

The V and J genes are TRBV30 and TRBJ1-1, with D possibly being TRBD1 (6 bases). The V end lost 3 bases, the J end lost 4 bases, and 12 bases lay between the germline ends. The CDR3 is 13 amino acids. Germline CDR1 GTSNPN, CDR2 SVGIG (reference sequence). CDR3 in amino acids: CAWSRGGGTEAFF. The CDR3 DNA reads TGTGCCTGGAGCAGGGGCGGGGGCACTGAAGCTTTCTTT.

J is TRBJ1-1 and V is TRBV27, with 7 bases aligning to TRBD1. The trim removed 5 bases at V and 0 bases at J, leaving 6 bases unmatched. The CDR3 sequence is 15 residues long. Germline V gives CDR1 MNHEY, CDR2 SMNVEV (reference sequence). The CDR3 reads CASSMWDSMNTEAFF. The CDR3 DNA is TGTGCCAGCAGTATGTGGGACAGCATGAACACTGAAGCTTTCTTT.

The chain employs TRBV21-1 and TRBJ2-7; the table's D call of TRBD1 was not tested on the DNA. TRBV21-1 is assigned pseudogene status. This CDR3 has 11 amino acids. The CDR3 sequence is CASHRVHEQYF. In DNA, the CDR3 is TGTGCCAGCCACAGGGTCCACGAGCAGTACTTC.

The chain joins TRBV2 to TRBJ2-5, with 12 bases fitting TRBD2. After removal of 8 bases from V and 4 bases from J, the junction contained 8 bases not matched to a gene. Germline loops: CDR1 SNHLY, CDR2 FYNNEI. The CDR3 contains 15 residues. The CDR3 is CASESSGRAGETQYF. The CDR3 region has the DNA TGTGCCAGCGAATCTAGCGGGAGGGCCGGAGAGACCCAGTACTTC.

This sequence joins TRBV14 and TRBJ2-5; D ambiguous. Germline V gene lookup returns CDR1 SGHDN and CDR2 FVKESK. CDR3 length equals 17 residues. V lost 3 bases, J lost 0 bases, and 17 bases lay in between. In DNA, the CDR3 is TGTGCCAGCAGCCAGGATCTGGTGGGCAGGAACCAAGAGACCCAGTACTTC. It translates to CASSQDLVGRNQETQYF.

The rearrangement links TRBV19 to TRBJ1-5; the D is unclear. V gave up 5 bases and J gave up 7 bases, with 12 bases separating them. The CDR3 consists of 13 residues. Per the germline V gene, CDR1 is LNHDA and CDR2 is SQIVND (reference sequence). The CDR3 loop is CASSPVVEQPQHF. DNA for the CDR3: TGTGCCAGTAGTCCTGTAGTAGAGCAGCCCCAGCATTTT.

The chain recombines TRBV19 with TRBJ1-2; TRBD1 is a possible D gene (5 bases). The V end was cut by 3 bases, the J end by 2 bases, with 10 bases between. Germline V gives CDR1 LNHDA, CDR2 SQIVND (reference sequence). CDR3 length: 14 residues. CDR3 sequence (DNA): TGTGCCAGTAGTATTGACAGATGGAACTATGGCTACACCTTC. It yields the protein CASSIDRWNYGYTF.

The chain combines TRBV5-1 with TRBJ1-1; a possible D gene is TRBD1 (5 bases). There are 15 residues in the CDR3. Trimming pared 2 bases from V and 7 bases from J, leaving 18 bases between. CDR1 is SGHRS, CDR2 YFSETQ, per germline. CDR3 sequence: CASSFSKPDISEAFF. In DNA, the CDR3 is TGCGCCAGCAGCTTCAGTAAGCCGGACATCAGTGAAGCTTTCTTT.

The chain recombines TRBV9 with TRBJ2-1, with D unclear. This CDR3 region has 14 residues. Trimming cost V 3 bases and J 0 bases, with 7 bases left between them. Germline CDR1 SGDLS, CDR2 YYNGEE. In DNA form, the CDR3 reads TGTGCCAGCAGCGCAGCGAGCTCCTACAATGAGCAGTTCTTC. Its protein is CASSAASSYNEQFF.

The rearrangement uses TRBV27 and TRBJ2-3, with 8 bases fitting TRBD2. V shed 3 bases and J 0 bases; nucleotides not matched to a gene: 2. The CDR3 consists of 15 residues. Germline CDR1 and CDR2: MNHEY and SMNVEV (reference sequence). The CDR3 bases are TGTGCCAGCAGTTTCCTAGCGGGCAGCACAGATACGCAGTATTTT. Translation: CASSFLAGSTDTQYF.

The V and J genes are TRBV6-5 and TRBJ2-7; TRBD1 aligns across 7 bases. The CDR3 totals 16 residues. Trimming took 4 bases from V and 2 from J; bases not matched to a gene: 11. Germline CDR1 is MNHEY and CDR2 is SVGAGI. This CDR3 reads CASSFLYGTETYEQYF. CDR3 DNA: TGTGCCAGCAGTTTTTTATACGGGACAGAAACCTACGAGCAGTACTTC.

The chain is built from TRBV7-2 and TRBJ2-3; D remains ambiguous. The CDR3 contains 14 residues. CDR1 and CDR2 from the germline V gene are SGHTA and FQGNSA. Trimming left V 5 bases short and J 10 bases short, with 19 bases between. The chain's CDR3 is CASSVIGASSSQYF. The CDR3 bases are TGTGCCAGCAGCGTCATCGGTGCTTCAAGCTCGCAGTATTTT.

This rearrangement joins TRBV6-5 to TRBJ2-7, with a possible D match to TRBD2 (6 bases). There are 15 residues in the CDR3. Germline CDR1 reads MNHEY; CDR2 reads SVGAGI. The germline V and J ends were trimmed by 7 bases and 2 bases, with 18 bases remaining between them. The CDR3 reads CASTNTGGSAYEQYF. DNA for the CDR3: TGTGCCAGCACTAATACTGGGGGGAGTGCCTACGAGCAGTACTTC.